The source of this TCR beta chain is a study of post-analysis software for immune sequencing data (dated by TCRdb to 2015 to 2017). A note on the overall study: Relapsing-remitting, secondary progressive and progressive-relapsing multiple sclerosis were recorded as disease courses, and subtype annotation was lacking for some patients. The patient repertoires were set against about 12 previously published healthy control repertoires from donors whose ages ranged from about 6 to 25 years. A subset of samples was prepared in parallel using single-end sample barcoding, then pooled and co-amplified after Illumina adapter ligation.

Via the germline V gene, CDR1 is MDHEN and CDR2 SYDVKM. Including the terminal cysteine and phenylalanine, the CDR3 comprises 16 residues. This entry keeps only the CDR3 DNA: 48 bases, framed from base 1. V and J lose 2 bases and 0 bases, and a span of 11 bases separates them. To demonstrate the VDJtools post-analysis software, the study profiled TCR beta repertoires from the peripheral blood of 10 to 15 young patients with multiple sclerosis. The multiple sclerosis patients were children and adolescents ranging in age from about 6 to 17 years. Library construction relied on PCR. Reads for this sample came from an Illumina HiSeq 2500. Unique molecular identifiers were incorporated into TCR beta cDNA libraries to reduce PCR and sequencing biases. Roughly 0.5 million cDNA molecules were obtained per 1 to 10 million input T cells, so each molecule approximated one T cell. The patient libraries were prepared and sequenced using the same protocol as the earlier healthy control dataset. Within a given batch, samples were prepared together, multiplexed and sequenced on the same HiSeq lane. In the source study's methods: MIGEC was used to process the raw barcoded reads, and molecular identifier groups with only a single read were discarded before consensus assembly and CDR3 extraction. Clonotype tables were post-analysed with VDJtools, and diversity was normalized by down-sampling all datasets to the smallest sample size. To correct batch-related cross-sample contamination, repertoire overlap clustering matched CDR3 amino acid sequences but not nucleotide sequences. In-frame beta chains were kept once TCRdb had trimmed the public reads at Q25 with fastp and called clones with MiXCR. Rows merge per CDR3 protein into single entries with the most common DNA and genes. The V and J calls, along with clone size, are taken from TCRdb and not from the paper's own processing. This sample holds approximately 730,000 distinct CDR3 sequences; roughly 27% were observed only once. The leading ten clones occupy more than 0.45% of the sample.

Broader findings and caveats from the paper: Strong co-clustering of samples prepared in the same batch was shown by direct clustering with F measure, prompting a batch-effect correction. Four to six TRBV segments, including TRBV5-6, TRBV5-1 and TRBV20-1, were significantly more frequent in patients than controls. The control group was slightly older than the multiple sclerosis patient group. Normalized Chao1 diversity was significantly lower in multiple sclerosis patients than controls, suggesting substantial peripheral T-cell clonal expansion.

About this clonotype: The antigen this receptor binds is unknown. No clone much larger than this one lies a single base away; base qualities are absent.

The chain joins TRBV28 to TRBJ2-1; the D segment could be TRBD2, given 5 matching bases. Sequenced sample: blood. The source is a girl aged 5-17 years with multiple sclerosis. CDR3 loop: CASSLAGTSSYNEQFF. At the DNA level, the sequence is TGTGCCAGCAGTTTAGCGGGTACTAGCTCCTACAATGAGCAGTTCTTC.